The source of this T cell receptor (beta chain) is a study of T cells in Graves' hyperthyroidism and ophthalmopathy. Overall study context: Before any treatment, at initial diagnosis, peripheral blood was collected.

Pregnant or lactating patients were excluded, as were those with uncontrolled infection or other autoimmune disease. Together with thyroid ultrasound, orbital computed tomography, serum thyroxine and TRAb, clinical symptoms were used for diagnoses. Trimming removed 3 bases at V and 8 bases at J, with 9 bases between. The CDR3 consists of 12 residues. Amplification of TCR beta CDR3 regions used RNA as the template. An initial round of RT-PCR targeting the TCR CDR3 relied on the HTBI primer set. TCRdb called the multiplex PCR reads again in MiXCR, with one record for every CDR3 protein. The repertoire holds some 600,000 distinct CDR3 sequences, with around 13% as singletons. This clonotype appeared many times.

The V and J genes are TRBV12-3 or TRBV12-4 and TRBJ2-3, with D possibly matching TRBD2 (5 bases). Specimen: blood. This sequence was found in a woman aged 25 to 39 with Graves' hyperthyroidism that later progressed to Graves' ophthalmopathy. The CDR3 DNA sequence: TGTGCCAGCAGTTTCGTCCGGGGTACGCAGTATTTT. Its protein is CASSFVRGTQYF.